These 22 T cell receptor beta chains were all obtained from the same sample, sequenced in a study of blood T cells in healthy people across ages. The second PCR ran roughly 6 to 11 cycles with a sample-barcoded 5' primer and J-beta primers. One entry per CDR3 protein, called by TCRdb with MiXCR from the 5' RACE reads. The top ten clones hold around an eighth of a sample with hundreds of thousands of distinct CDR3 sequences, around 50% of them seen once. Material for sequencing was blood. The receptors derive from a woman of 80 years or more in good health.

The chain couples TRBV27 to TRBJ2-2; D is undetermined. V shed 5 bases and J shed 0 bases, with 10 bases lying between them. The CDR3 is made up of 15 amino acids. CDR1 is MNHEY, CDR2 SMNVEV, per germline (reference sequence). The CDR3 protein is CASSPRASNTGELFF. As DNA, the CDR3 is TGTGCCAGCAGTCCCCGGGCCTCGAACACCGGGGAGCTGTTTTTT.

This clonotype was counted at least ten times. The chain employs TRBV20-1 and TRBJ2-1, with 11 bases lining up with TRBD1. Unmatched junction bases numbered 10, after V lost 0 bases and J lost 6 bases. The length of the CDR3 is 17 residues. Germline assignment: CDR1 DFQATT and CDR2 SNEGSKA (reference sequence). CDR3 in DNA: TGCAGTGCTAGAGATGAGTCTGGGGGACAGGGGGTCAATGAGCAGTTCTTC. Translating it yields CSARDESGGQGVNEQFF.

The chain is built from TRBV4-1 and TRBJ2-5; a possible D gene is TRBD2 (5 bases). The J call is uncertain, as TRBJ2-1 better fits the DNA end. Germline assignment: CDR1 MGHRA and CDR2 YSYEKL. This CDR3 spans 15 amino acids. The CDR3 spells CASSPREGSQETQFF. CDR3 coding DNA: TGCGCCAGCAGCCCGCGAGAAGGGAGCCAAGAGACCCAGTTCTTC.

Note on this clonotype: This sequence may be a read error, since a much larger clone differs from it by one base. This rearrangement joins TRBV19 to TRBJ2-3; 14 bases fit TRBD2. The CDR3 has 17 residues. The V gene's germline CDR1 is LNHDA and CDR2 SQIVND (reference sequence). Here the CDR3 DNA reads TGTGCCAGTACACCCGGACTAGCGGGAGGCCTCACAGATACGCGGTATTTT. The encoded protein is CASTPGLAGGLTDTRYF.

This clonotype was seen ten or more times. The chain couples TRBV7-3 to TRBJ2-7; 10 bases are shared with TRBD2. Germline CDR1 is SGHTA and CDR2 is FQGTGA. This CDR3 is 16 amino acids long. V gave up 5 bases and J gave up 1 base; unmatched junction bases: 8. This chain's CDR3 is CASSVQREGHSYEQYF. The CDR3 bases are TGTGCCAGCAGCGTTCAGCGGGAGGGCCATTCCTACGAGCAGTACTTC.

This chain links TRBV12-3 or TRBV12-4 with TRBJ2-6, with 7 bases identical to TRBD1. Trimming cost V 6 bases and J 0 bases; bases outside gene matches: 2. There are 15 residues in the CDR3. This chain's CDR3 is CASRQGSSGANVLTF. CDR3 nucleotide sequence: TGTGCCAGCAGACAGGGGAGCTCTGGGGCCAACGTCCTGACTTTC.

V and J are TRBV2 and TRBJ2-5; D is possibly TRBD2 (7 bases). The end of the DNA is better explained by TRBJ2-7, so the J call may be wrong. This CDR3 is built from 12 residues. Germline V gene data show CDR1 as SNHLY and CDR2 as FYNNEI. The CDR3 region is CASRRGGDEQYF. As DNA, the CDR3 is TGTGCCAGCAGAAGAGGGGGGGACGAGCAGTACTTC.

This chain links TRBV7-9 with TRBJ2-3; D is uncertain. The CDR3 sequence is 14 residues long. Deletions cut 5 bases from V and 7 bases from J, with 16 bases between. Germline V CDR1 and CDR2: SEHNR, FQNEAQ (reference sequence). The CDR3 region has the DNA TGTGCCAGCAGCGTAAGGTCCGGACCGCATACGCAGTATTTT. It codes for CASSVRSGPHTQYF.

V and J are TRBV29-1 and TRBJ1-1; a weak D match, TRBD1 (5 bases). CDR1 is SQVTM, CDR2 ANQGSEA, per germline. The length of the CDR3 is 13 residues. The CDR3 is CTGGRGQNTEAFF. CDR3 nucleotides: TGCACGGGCGGTCGAGGACAGAACACTGAAGCTTTCTTT.

This clonotype was detected many times. This chain connects TRBV3-1 to TRBJ2-1, with 12 nucleotides matching TRBD2. V was clipped by 5 bases and J by 1 base; unmatched bases: 3. CDR1 LGHDT and CDR2 YNNKEL come from the germline V gene (reference sequence). The CDR3 runs 16 residues. CDR3 protein: CASSLTSGRSYNEQFF. The CDR3 coding sequence is TGTGCCAGCAGCTTAACTAGCGGGAGGTCCTACAATGAGCAGTTCTTC.

The chain carries TRBV7-2 and TRBJ1-3; D unresolved. Germline V gene lookup returns CDR1 SGHTA and CDR2 FQGNSA. The CDR3 is made up of 14 amino acids. Between the trimmed V and J ends, which lost 5 bases and 4 bases, there was a span of 12 bases. For the CDR3, the DNA is TGTGCCAGCAGCAAGGGTTTCCCGGGAAACACCATATATTTT. Translating it yields CASSKGFPGNTIYF.

This clonotype has ten or more counts. The chain carries TRBV12-3 or TRBV12-4 and TRBJ2-7, with D tentatively TRBD1 (5 bases). V was pared by 6 bases and J by 0 bases, with 6 bases between. The CDR3 spans 12 residues. This CDR3 reads CASRQDSYEQYF. The CDR3 region has the DNA TGTGCCAGCAGACAGGACTCCTACGAGCAGTACTTC.

The genes are TRBV9 and TRBJ2-3; 7 positions agree with TRBD1. Germline V lookup: CDR1 SGDLS, CDR2 YYNGEE. J lost 5 bases, V lost 4 bases, and 7 bases had no gene match. This CDR3 has 14 residues. The CDR3 region is CASSKGAQGDTQYF. In DNA form, the CDR3 reads TGTGCCAGCAGCAAGGGGGCGCAGGGAGATACGCAGTATTTT.

In its sample, this clonotype was seen a few times. The chain recombines TRBV29-1 with TRBJ1-1, with D possibly being TRBD1 (6 bases). Trimming pared 5 bases from V and 0 bases from J, leaving 13 bases between. CDR3 length: 14 residues. Germline values: CDR1 SQVTM, CDR2 ANQGSEA. This CDR3 reads CSVPEGDMNTEAFF. The DNA for the CDR3 is TGCAGCGTTCCCGAAGGGGACATGAACACTGAAGCTTTCTTT.

The gene calls are TRBV5-1 and TRBJ2-3; no firm D call. The CDR3 runs to 13 residues. The V end lost 4 bases, the J end lost 2 bases, and 8 bases lay between the germline ends. The V gene's germline CDR1 is SGHRS and CDR2 YFSETQ. The CDR3 sequence is CASSVTATDTQYF. DNA for the CDR3: TGCGCCAGCAGCGTTACAGCCACAGATACGCAGTATTTT.

This clonotype was seen ten or more times. The chain carries TRBV29-1 and TRBJ2-3; 13 positions match TRBD2. Germline loops: CDR1 SQVTM, CDR2 ANQGSEA. CDR3 length: 16 amino acids. Trimming removed 2 bases from V and 0 bases from J; junction bases left unmatched: 2. Here the CDR3 reads CSVELGLAGSTDTQYF. The CDR3 bases are TGCAGCGTTGAATTGGGACTAGCGGGGAGCACAGATACGCAGTATTTT.

The chain couples TRBV4-3 to TRBJ2-4, with D perhaps being TRBD1 or TRBD2 (5 bases each). CDR1 is LGHNA and CDR2 is YSLEER in the germline V gene. This CDR3 is 15 amino acids long. V was shortened by 0 bases and J by 5 bases, with 11 bases between the two germline ends. The CDR3 coding sequence is TGCGCCAGCAGCCAAGATGTCGGGGCAGAAAACATTCAGTACTTC. Its protein is CASSQDVGAENIQYF.

The chain combines TRBV6-5 with TRBJ2-1; D is perhaps TRBD2 (6 bases). The CDR3 runs to 15 residues. Deletions cut 6 bases from V and 4 bases from J, with 16 bases between. Germline V gene sequence: CDR1 MNHEY, CDR2 SVGAGI. The CDR3 DNA follows: TGTGCCAGCAGGCCGCCAGCGGGCCTATACAATGAGCAGTTCTTC. Translating it yields CASRPPAGLYNEQFF.

The sample holds a few counts of this clonotype. The V and J genes are TRBV29-1 and TRBJ2-1; 8 bases are shared with TRBD1. Looked up from germline, CDR1 is SQVTM and CDR2 is ANQGSEA. After removal of 8 bases from V and 8 bases from J, the junction contained 20 bases not matched to a gene. CDR3 length equals 16 residues. CDR3 in DNA: TGCAGCCTCCGCCCCGACGAATGGACAGGGAGGCATGAGCAGTTCTTC. This codes for CSLRPDEWTGRHEQFF.

This clonotype has at least ten counts. The V call is TRBV4-1, the J call TRBJ2-3; D possibly corresponds to TRBD2 (5 bases). The CDR3 length is 16 residues. CDR1 MGHRA and CDR2 YSYEKL come from the germline V gene. With 2 bases removed from V and 4 bases from J, the gap between germline ends came to 16 bases. CDR3 DNA: TGCGCCAGCAGCCAACTAGGGAGAGAGAAAGCAGATACGCAGTATTTT. It yields the protein CASSQLGREKADTQYF.

The chain joins TRBV12-3 or TRBV12-4 to TRBJ2-3, with 8 bases matching TRBD1. The V and J ends lost 4 bases and 4 bases, in that order; junction bases with no gene match: 7. CDR3 length equals 15 residues. The CDR3 coding sequence is TGTGCCAGCAGTTCAACCGGGACAGGTCCAGATACGCAGTATTTT. Translating gives CASSSTGTGPDTQYF.

This clonotype was recorded at least ten times. The chain couples TRBV5-1 to TRBJ2-7; TRBD1 or TRBD2 may be the D gene (5 bases each). CDR1 is SGHRS and CDR2 is YFSETQ in the germline V gene. Trimming cost V 0 bases and J 3 bases, with 13 bases left between them. The CDR3 runs 15 residues. The CDR3 nucleotides are TGCGCCAGCAGCTTGGTTGGGGGTTCAGACTACGAGCAGTACTTC. This codes for CASSLVGGSDYEQYF.